These 25 T cell receptor beta chains were all obtained from the same sample, sequenced in a study of OX40 agonist ivuxolimab in advanced cancers. Libraries were prepared by immunoSEQ multiplex PCR; TCRdb keeps only in-frame clonotypes and omits some of them. The sample holds some 62,000 clones, 70% to 90% seen once. The starting material was CD4+ or CD8+ T cells sorted from blood, obtained in a trial of the OX40 agonist ivuxolimab. These receptors all come from an adult with an advanced solid tumor such as melanoma, head and neck, liver or kidney cancer.

This chain links TRBV4-2 with TRBJ1-2, with D unresolved. V was shortened by 4 bases and J by 0 bases, with 9 bases between the two germline ends. This CDR3 spans 14 amino acids. The V gene's germline CDR1 is LGHNA and CDR2 YNFKEQ. CDR3 sequence reads: CASSPRTANYGYTF. DNA for the CDR3: TGTGCCAGCAGCCCTAGGACTGCTAACTATGGCTACACCTTC.

This clone occurred a few times. This sequence joins TRBV7-9 and TRBJ1-1; D is undetermined. Germline V gives CDR1 SEHNR, CDR2 FQNEAQ (reference sequence). Trimming took off 10 bases at V and 6 bases at J, with 9 bases between the two ends. The CDR3 is 10 residues long. The CDR3 DNA is TGTGCCACTTCGAAAGCTGAAGCTTTCTTT. It specifies CATSKAEAFF. Full variable domain (rest looked up from reference TRBV7-9 and TRBJ1-1): DTGVSQNPRHKITKRGQNVTFRCDPISEHNRLYWYRQTLGQGPEFLTYFQNEAQLEKSRLLSDRFSAERPKGSFSTLEIQRTEQGDSAMYLCATSKAEAFFGQGTRLTVV.

The V and J genes are TRBV28 and TRBJ1-2, with D hard to call. The germline V and J ends were trimmed by 4 bases and 2 bases, with 14 bases remaining between them. The CDR3 is 15 amino acids. Germline V lookup: CDR1 MDHEN, CDR2 SYDVKM. CDR3 nucleotide sequence: TGTGCCAGCAGTTCCCCGACACTGAAGAACTATGGCTACACCTTC. Translating it yields CASSSPTLKNYGYTF.

This chain links TRBV6-1 with TRBJ1-1; TRBD1 agrees at 11 bases. Looked up from germline, CDR1 is MNHNS and CDR2 is SASEGT. The CDR3 is 15 amino acids. Trimming removed 4 bases from V and 5 bases from J; junction bases left unmatched: 6. For the CDR3, the DNA is TGTGCCAGCAGTGCCGGGACAGGGGGAAATACTGAAGCTTTCTTT. It is translated as CASSAGTGGNTEAFF.

The chain is built from TRBV2 and TRBJ1-3; no definite D call. Deletions cut 1 base from V and 2 bases from J, with 12 bases between. The germline V gene encodes CDR1 SNHLY and CDR2 FYNNEI. This CDR3 region has 16 residues. The CDR3 DNA sequence: TGTGCCAGCAGTGAAGAAGGAGGCAGTACTGGAAACACCATATATTTT. It yields the protein CASSEEGGSTGNTIYF.

CDR3 sequence reads: CASKHRALNTEAFF. Written as DNA, the CDR3 is TGTGCCAGTAAGCACAGGGCCTTGAACACTGAAGCTTTCTTT. The V call is TRBV19, the J call TRBJ1-1; a weak D match, TRBD1 (6 bases). Germline V gene lookup returns CDR1 LNHDA and CDR2 SQIVND (reference sequence). V was trimmed by 7 bases and J by 0 bases, leaving 12 bases between them. The CDR3 covers 14 residues.

This clone was found once. An end of the junction does not agree with germline; a read error may underlie this. Here the CDR3 reads CASSSTRQGAETQYF. The CDR3, as DNA: TGTGCTAGCAGCTCTACCCGACAGGGGGCAGAGACCCAGTACTTC. The rearrangement uses TRBV7-7 and TRBJ2-5; 10 nucleotides align to TRBD1. CDR3 length: 15 amino acids. Germline values: CDR1 SSHAT, CDR2 FNYEAQ (reference sequence).

The chain has TRBV19 and TRBJ1-5; a possible D gene is TRBD1 (5 bases). The CDR3 consists of 13 residues. The germline V gene encodes CDR1 LNHDA and CDR2 SQIVND (reference sequence). Trimming shortened V by 3 bases and J by 5 bases, and 8 bases separated the two germline ends. CDR3 in amino acids: CASSIEGHQPQHF. The DNA of the CDR3 is TGTGCCAGTAGTATTGAGGGGCATCAGCCCCAGCATTTT.

The V call is TRBV5-1, the J call TRBJ1-2; 7 positions agree with TRBD1. The CDR3 is 15 amino acids. Germline CDR1 reads SGHRS; CDR2 reads YFSETQ. The V gene end was trimmed by 0 bases and the J gene end by 4 bases; junction bases not matched to a gene: 6. The CDR3 coding sequence is TGCGCCAGCAGCTTGGCGTTCAGGGGGAGCTATGGCTACACCTTC. Protein sequence: CASSLAFRGSYGYTF.

The sample holds a few counts of this clone. The gene calls are TRBV11-3 and TRBJ1-1; D is unclear. CDR1 is SGHNT and CDR2 is YENEEA in the germline V gene. V lost 5 bases to trimming and J lost 1 base, with 5 bases between them. The CDR3 spans 12 residues. The CDR3 loop is CASSRTNTEAFF. The CDR3 bases are TGTGCCAGCAGCCGTACGAACACTGAAGCTTTCTTT.

This CDR3 reads CASSATTGLGGYTF. Written as DNA, the CDR3 is TGTGCCAGCAGCGCCACGACAGGGTTGGGAGGCTACACCTTC. V gene TRBV9 combines with J gene TRBJ1-2; 7 nucleotides align to TRBD1. With 3 bases clipped from V and 8 bases from J, the junction kept 10 bases outside the gene matches. CDR3 length equals 14 residues. Germline V CDR1 and CDR2: SGDLS, YYNGEE.

The chain couples TRBV5-6 to TRBJ2-3; the D is unclear. The V end was cut by 0 bases, the J end by 0 bases, with 8 bases between. CDR1 is SGHDT and CDR2 is YYEEEE in the germline V gene. The CDR3 covers 15 residues. In nucleotides, the CDR3 is TGTGCCAGCAGCTTGGACACTTCTAGCACAGATACGCAGTATTTT. Its protein product is CASSLDTSSTDTQYF.

This clone was seen only once. The chain links TRBV5-1 to TRBJ2-3; TRBD1 agrees at 12 bases. This CDR3 region has 17 residues. CDR1 SGHRS and CDR2 YFSETQ come from the germline V gene. The ends lost 4 bases at V and 4 bases at J; junction bases unmatched: 10. CDR3 nucleotides: TGCGCCAGCAGCCCCGGGGCGGGACAGGGGGCGGCAGATACGCAGTATTTT. Translating gives CASSPGAGQGAADTQYF.

The genes are TRBV6-5 and TRBJ1-2; D is possibly TRBD1 (5 bases). Deletions cut 2 bases from V and 1 base from J, with 11 bases between. The CDR3 is made up of 15 amino acids. Looked up from germline, CDR1 is MNHEY and CDR2 is SVGAGI. CDR3 sequence: CASSYPAGINYGYTF. The CDR3 DNA sequence: TGTGCCAGCAGTTACCCGGCAGGGATTAACTATGGCTACACCTTC.

This chain connects TRBV29-1 to TRBJ1-5, with 8 bases fitting TRBD1. The ends lost 7 bases at V and 4 bases at J; junction bases unmatched: 6. Germline V lookup: CDR1 SQVTM, CDR2 ANQGSEA. The CDR3 loop spans 13 amino acids. CDR3 coding DNA: TGCAGCGCCCAGGGGGCAGTAAATCAGCCCCAGCATTTT. The encoded protein is CSAQGAVNQPQHF.

V is TRBV7-2 and J is TRBJ1-1, with a tentative D call TRBD1 (5 bases). V lost 5 bases, J lost 0 bases, and 10 bases lay in between. Germline lookup yields CDR1 SGHTA and CDR2 FQGNSA. This CDR3 has 14 residues. The CDR3 spells CASSKQAMNTEAFF. As DNA, the CDR3 is TGTGCCAGCAGCAAACAGGCTATGAACACTGAAGCTTTCTTT.

The chain employs TRBV7-2 and TRBJ1-4; D is undetermined. Trimming left V 11 bases short and J 2 bases short, with 12 bases between. The CDR3 is 13 amino acids. Germline CDR1 SGHTA, CDR2 FQGNSA. The CDR3 protein is CACGRGTNEKLFF. CDR3 nucleotides: TGTGCCTGCGGGCGAGGGACTAATGAAAAACTGTTTTTT.

This chain connects TRBV9 to TRBJ2-1, with 7 bases that match TRBD1. Germline V gene data show CDR1 as SGDLS and CDR2 as YYNGEE. The trim removed 6 bases at V and 8 bases at J, leaving 11 bases unmatched. The CDR3 spans 14 residues. DNA of the CDR3: TGTGCCAGCACCCTATCGACAGGGAGCGATGAGCAGTTCTTC. Translating it yields CASTLSTGSDEQFF.

This chain links TRBV28 with TRBJ1-1, with D uncertain. Trimming took 7 bases from V and 2 from J, leaving 14 bases between them. This CDR3 is built from 14 residues. Germline CDR1 MDHEN, CDR2 SYDVKM. The CDR3 DNA follows: TGTGCCAGCATACCGGCGGGGATAAACACTGAAGCTTTCTTT. This translates into CASIPAGINTEAFF.

CDR3 loop: CASSVTSSQSTEAFF. CDR3 nucleotides: TGTGCCAGCAGCGTTACATCCTCCCAGTCCACTGAAGCTTTCTTT. V usage is TRBV9 and J usage is TRBJ1-1; no definite D call. The germline V gene encodes CDR1 SGDLS and CDR2 YYNGEE. Deletions cut 2 bases from V and 4 bases from J, with 15 bases between. The CDR3 runs 15 residues. Combining the CDR3 with reference TRBV9 and TRBJ1-1 gives the whole variable domain DSGVTQTPKHLITATGQRVTLRCSPRSGDLSVYWYQQSLDQGLQFLIQYYNGEERAKGNILERFSAQQFPDLHSELNLSSLELGDSALYFCASSVTSSQSTEAFFGQGTRLTVV.

This chain joins TRBV7-3 and TRBJ1-1, with no clear D. The V gene lost 5 bases and the J gene lost 7 bases, with 11 bases spanning the gap. In germline, CDR1 is SGHTA, CDR2 FQGTGA. This CDR3 has 12 amino acids. The CDR3 spells CASSHSEGEAFF. CDR3 coding DNA: TGTGCCAGCAGCCATTCAGAGGGTGAAGCTTTCTTT.

The rearrangement uses TRBV7-2 and TRBJ2-5; D may match TRBD1 or TRBD2 (5 bases each). The CDR3 runs 16 residues. Trimming pared 6 bases from V and 3 bases from J, leaving 20 bases between. Germline V lookup: CDR1 SGHTA, CDR2 FQGNSA. The CDR3 sequence is CASRRDPTRIKETQYF. The DNA of the CDR3 is TGTGCCAGCAGGAGGGACCCAACACGAATAAAAGAGACCCAGTACTTC.

V is TRBV19 and J is TRBJ2-1; 7 positions agree with TRBD1. Germline V gene lookup returns CDR1 LNHDA and CDR2 SQIVND (reference sequence). The length of the CDR3 is 16 residues. The V and J ends lost 4 bases and 6 bases, in that order; junction bases with no gene match: 12. The CDR3 sequence is CASSKLEGGAGNEQFF. CDR3 nucleotides: TGTGCCAGTAGTAAATTGGAAGGGGGCGCAGGCAATGAGCAGTTCTTC.

This clone was picked up many times. The J gene is TRBJ1-1, the V gene TRBV2; 10 bases align to TRBD1. The germline V gene has CDR1 SNHLY and CDR2 FYNNEI. The CDR3 is 14 residues long. V lost 6 bases to trimming and J lost 2 bases; unmatched junction nucleotides: 3. This chain's CDR3 is CASRGDRGNTEAFF. The CDR3 region has the DNA TGTGCCAGCAGAGGGGACAGGGGCAACACTGAAGCTTTCTTT.

The chain employs TRBV11-2 and TRBJ2-5; D uncertain. The CDR3 loop spans 13 amino acids. Germline-derived CDR1 and CDR2 are SGHAT and FQNNGV. The germline V and J ends were trimmed by 0 bases and 4 bases, with 6 bases remaining between them. Here the CDR3 reads CASSLEVGETQYF. DNA for the CDR3: TGTGCCAGCAGCTTAGAAGTTGGAGAGACCCAGTACTTC.